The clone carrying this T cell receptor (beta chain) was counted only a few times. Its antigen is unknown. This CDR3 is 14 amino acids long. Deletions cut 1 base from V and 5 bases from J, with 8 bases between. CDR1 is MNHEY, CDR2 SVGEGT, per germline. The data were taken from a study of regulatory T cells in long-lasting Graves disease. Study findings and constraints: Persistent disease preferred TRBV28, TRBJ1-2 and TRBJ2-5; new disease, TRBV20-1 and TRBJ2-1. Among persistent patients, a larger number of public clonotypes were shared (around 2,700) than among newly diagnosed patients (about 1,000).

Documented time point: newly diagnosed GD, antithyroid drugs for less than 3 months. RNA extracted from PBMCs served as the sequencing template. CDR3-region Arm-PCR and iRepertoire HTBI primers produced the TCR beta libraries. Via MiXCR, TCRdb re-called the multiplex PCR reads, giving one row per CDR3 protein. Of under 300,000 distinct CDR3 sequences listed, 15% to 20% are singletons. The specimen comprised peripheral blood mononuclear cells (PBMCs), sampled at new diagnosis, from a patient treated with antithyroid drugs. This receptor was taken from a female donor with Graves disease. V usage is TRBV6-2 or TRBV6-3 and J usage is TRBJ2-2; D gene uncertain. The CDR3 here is CASSYLGGTGELFF. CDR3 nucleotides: TGTGCCAGCAGTTACTTGGGTGGGACCGGGGAGCTGTTTTTT.